The sequence of this T cell receptor (beta chain) was determined in a study of T cell changes during pregnancy in multiple sclerosis. TCRdb keeps only in-frame clones here, not all; method: immunoSEQ multiplex PCR. The repertoire holds 90,000 to 120,000 clones, with 92% as singletons. This CDR3 has 12 amino acids. CDR1 is SNHLY, CDR2 FYNNEI, per germline. Trimming removed 7 bases from V and 5 bases from J; junction bases left unmatched: 4. The clonotype originates from a female donor in good health, enrolled as a control in a pregnancy study. This sequence joins TRBV2 and TRBJ2-5, with 7 positions matching TRBD2. The sample in question was peripheral blood, obtained in the third trimester of pregnancy. CDR3 DNA sequence: TGTGCCAGCACGGGGCGGGAGGAGACCCAGTACTTC. Encoded protein: CASTGREETQYF. Looking up the rest from reference TRBV2 and TRBJ2-5 gives the full variable domain: EPEVTQTPSHQVTQMGQEVILRCVPISNHLYFYWYRQILGQKVEFLVSFYNNEISEKSEIFDDQFSVERPDGSNFTLKIRSTKLEDSAMYFCASTGREETQYFGPGTRLLVL.